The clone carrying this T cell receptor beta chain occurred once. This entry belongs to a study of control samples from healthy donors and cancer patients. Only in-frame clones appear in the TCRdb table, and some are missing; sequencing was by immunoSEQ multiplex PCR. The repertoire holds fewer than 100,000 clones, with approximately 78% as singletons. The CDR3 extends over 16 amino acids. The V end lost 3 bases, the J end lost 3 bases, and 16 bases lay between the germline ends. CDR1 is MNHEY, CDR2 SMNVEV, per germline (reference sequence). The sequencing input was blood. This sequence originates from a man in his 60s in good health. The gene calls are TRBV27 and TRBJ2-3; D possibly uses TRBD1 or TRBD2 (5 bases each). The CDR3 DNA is TGTGCCAGCAGTTTCGGGGCCACCCCGTGGACAGATACGCAGTATTTT. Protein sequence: CASSFGATPWTDTQYF.